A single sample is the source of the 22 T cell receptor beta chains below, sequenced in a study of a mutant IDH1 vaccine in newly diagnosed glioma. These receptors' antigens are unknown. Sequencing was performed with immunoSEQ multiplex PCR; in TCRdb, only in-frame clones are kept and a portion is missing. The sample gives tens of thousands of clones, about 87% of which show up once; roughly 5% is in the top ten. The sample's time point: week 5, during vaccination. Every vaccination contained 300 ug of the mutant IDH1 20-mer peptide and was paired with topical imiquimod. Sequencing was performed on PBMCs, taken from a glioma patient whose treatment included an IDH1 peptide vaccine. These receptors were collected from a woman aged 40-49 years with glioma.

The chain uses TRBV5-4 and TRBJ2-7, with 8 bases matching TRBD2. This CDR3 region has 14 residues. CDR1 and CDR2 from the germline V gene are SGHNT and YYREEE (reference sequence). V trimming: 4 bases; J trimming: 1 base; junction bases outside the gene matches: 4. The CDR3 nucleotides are TGTGCCAGCAGCCCCGAGCGGGGGTCCTACGAGCAGTACTTC. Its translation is CASSPERGSYEQYF.

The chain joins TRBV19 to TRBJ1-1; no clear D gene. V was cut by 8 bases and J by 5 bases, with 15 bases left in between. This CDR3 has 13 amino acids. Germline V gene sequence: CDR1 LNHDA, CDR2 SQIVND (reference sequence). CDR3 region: CASAFSGGTEAFF. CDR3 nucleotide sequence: TGTGCCAGTGCGTTTTCCGGAGGAACTGAAGCTTTCTTT.

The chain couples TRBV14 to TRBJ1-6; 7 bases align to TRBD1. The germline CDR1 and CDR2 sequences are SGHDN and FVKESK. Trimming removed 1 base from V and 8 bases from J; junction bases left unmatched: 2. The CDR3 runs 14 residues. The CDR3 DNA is TGTGCCAGCAGCCAAGGGCAGGGGGATTCACCCCTCCACTTT. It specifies CASSQGQGDSPLHF.

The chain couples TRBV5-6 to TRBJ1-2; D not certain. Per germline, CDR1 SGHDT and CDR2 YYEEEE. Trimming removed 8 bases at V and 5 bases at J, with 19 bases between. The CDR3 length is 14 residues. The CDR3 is CASKLGRFPYGYTF. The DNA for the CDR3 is TGTGCCAGTAAGCTTGGCAGGTTTCCTTATGGCTACACCTTC.

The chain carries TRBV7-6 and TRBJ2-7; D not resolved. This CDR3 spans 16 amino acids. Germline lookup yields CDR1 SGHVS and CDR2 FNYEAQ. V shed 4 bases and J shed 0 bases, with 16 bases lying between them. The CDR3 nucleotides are TGTGCCAGCAGCTCTGGGGATTTGGTACCCTCCTACGAGCAGTACTTC. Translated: CASSSGDLVPSYEQYF. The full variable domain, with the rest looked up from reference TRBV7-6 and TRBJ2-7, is GAGVSQSPRYKVTKRGQDVALRCDPISGHVSLYWYRQALGQGPEFLTYFNYEAQQDKSGLPNDRFSAERPEGSISTLTIQRTEQRDSAMYRCASSSGDLVPSYEQYFGPGTRLTVT.

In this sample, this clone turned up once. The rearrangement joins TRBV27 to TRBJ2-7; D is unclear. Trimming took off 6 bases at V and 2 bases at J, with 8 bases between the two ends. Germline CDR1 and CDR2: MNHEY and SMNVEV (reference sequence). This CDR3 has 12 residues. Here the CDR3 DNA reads TGTGCCAGCAGGGGCAAGCCCTACGAGCAGTACTTC. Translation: CASRGKPYEQYF.

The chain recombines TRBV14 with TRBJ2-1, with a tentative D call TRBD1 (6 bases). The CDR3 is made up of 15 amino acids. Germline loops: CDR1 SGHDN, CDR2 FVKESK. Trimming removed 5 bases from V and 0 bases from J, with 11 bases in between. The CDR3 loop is CASSKTGISYNEQFF. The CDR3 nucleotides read TGTGCCAGCAGCAAAACAGGGATCTCCTACAATGAGCAGTTCTTC.

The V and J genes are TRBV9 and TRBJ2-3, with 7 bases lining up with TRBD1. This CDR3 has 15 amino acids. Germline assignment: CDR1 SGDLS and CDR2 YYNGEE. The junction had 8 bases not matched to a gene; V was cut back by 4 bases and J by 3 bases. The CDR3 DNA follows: TGTGCCAGCAGCCCACGACAGGGTTCGACAGATACGCAGTATTTT. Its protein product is CASSPRQGSTDTQYF.

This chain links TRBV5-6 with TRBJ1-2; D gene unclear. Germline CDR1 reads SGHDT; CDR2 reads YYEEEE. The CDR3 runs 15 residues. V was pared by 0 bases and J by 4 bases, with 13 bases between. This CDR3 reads CASSLELEVVYGYTF. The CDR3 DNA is TGTGCCAGCAGCTTGGAATTGGAAGTGGTCTATGGCTACACCTTC. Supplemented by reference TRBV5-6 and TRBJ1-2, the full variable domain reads DAGVTQSPTHLIKTRGQQVTLRCSPKSGHDTVSWYQQALGQGPQFIFQYYEEEERQRGNFPDRFSGHQFPNYSSELNVNALLLGDSALYLCASSLELEVVYGYTFGSGTRLTVV.

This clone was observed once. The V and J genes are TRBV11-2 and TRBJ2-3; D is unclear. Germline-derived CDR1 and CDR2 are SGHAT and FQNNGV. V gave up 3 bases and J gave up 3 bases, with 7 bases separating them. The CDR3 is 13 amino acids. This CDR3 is CASSFVGTDTQYF. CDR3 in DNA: TGTGCCAGCAGCTTTGTGGGAACAGATACGCAGTATTTT.

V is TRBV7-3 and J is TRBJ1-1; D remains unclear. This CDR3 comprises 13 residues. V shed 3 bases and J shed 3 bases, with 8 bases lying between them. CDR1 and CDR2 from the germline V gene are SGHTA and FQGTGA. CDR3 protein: CASSFQGHTEAFF. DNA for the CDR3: TGTGCCAGCAGCTTTCAAGGGCACACTGAAGCTTTCTTT.

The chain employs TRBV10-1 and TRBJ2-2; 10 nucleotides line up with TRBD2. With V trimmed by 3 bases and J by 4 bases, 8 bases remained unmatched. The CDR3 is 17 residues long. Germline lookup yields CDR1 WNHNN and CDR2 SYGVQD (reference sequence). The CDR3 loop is CASSDPAGGPGTGELFF. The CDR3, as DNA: TGCGCCAGCAGTGACCCAGCGGGAGGGCCGGGCACCGGGGAGCTGTTTTTT.

As DNA, the CDR3 is TGTGCCAGCAGTAGCGGGCAGGCGGGGCAGCCCCAGCATTTT. Residues: CASSSGQAGQPQHF. The chain has TRBV2 and TRBJ1-5, with D uncertain. Trimming removed 5 bases from V and 7 bases from J, with 15 bases in between. Germline V gene sequence: CDR1 SNHLY, CDR2 FYNNEI. The CDR3 spans 14 residues.

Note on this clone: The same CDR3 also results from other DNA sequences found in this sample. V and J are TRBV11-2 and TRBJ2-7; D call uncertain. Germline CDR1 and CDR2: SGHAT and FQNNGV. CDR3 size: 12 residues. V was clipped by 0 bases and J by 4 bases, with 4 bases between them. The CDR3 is CASSLDRYEQYF. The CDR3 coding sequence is TGTGCCAGCAGCTTAGATAGGTACGAGCAGTACTTC.

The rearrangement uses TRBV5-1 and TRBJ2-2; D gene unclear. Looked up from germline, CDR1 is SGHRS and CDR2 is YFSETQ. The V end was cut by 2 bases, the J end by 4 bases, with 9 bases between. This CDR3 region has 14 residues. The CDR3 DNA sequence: TGCGCCAGCAGCTTCGAAATCTTCACCGGGGAGCTGTTTTTT. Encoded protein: CASSFEIFTGELFF.

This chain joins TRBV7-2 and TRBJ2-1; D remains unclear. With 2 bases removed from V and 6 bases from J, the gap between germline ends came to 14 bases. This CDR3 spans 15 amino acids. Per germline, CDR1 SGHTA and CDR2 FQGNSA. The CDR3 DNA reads TGTGCCAGCAGCTTACGAACTATGGGCACCAATGAGCAGTTCTTC. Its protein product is CASSLRTMGTNEQFF. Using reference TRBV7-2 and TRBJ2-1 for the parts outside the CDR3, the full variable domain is GAGVSQSPSNKVTEKGKDVELRCDPISGHTALYWYRQSLGQGLEFLIYFQGNSAPDKSGLPSDRFSAERTGGSVSTLTIQRTQQEDSAVYLCASSLRTMGTNEQFFGPGTRLTVL.

CDR3: CASSPRQDNEKLFF. CDR3 nucleotide sequence: TGTGCCAGCAGCCCGAGACAGGATAATGAAAAACTGTTTTTT. The chain combines TRBV7-2 with TRBJ1-4; D may be TRBD1 (6 bases). CDR3 length equals 14 residues. V lost 5 bases, J lost 4 bases, and 11 bases lay in between. Germline lookup yields CDR1 SGHTA and CDR2 FQGNSA. The full variable domain, completed using reference TRBV7-2 and TRBJ1-4, is GAGVSQSPSNKVTEKGKDVELRCDPISGHTALYWYRQSLGQGLEFLIYFQGNSAPDKSGLPSDRFSAERTGGSVSTLTIQRTQQEDSAVYLCASSPRQDNEKLFFGSGTQLSVL.

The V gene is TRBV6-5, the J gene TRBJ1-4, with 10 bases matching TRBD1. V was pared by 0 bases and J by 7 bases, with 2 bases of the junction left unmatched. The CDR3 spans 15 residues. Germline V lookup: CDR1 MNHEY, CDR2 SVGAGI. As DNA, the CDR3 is TGTGCCAGCAGTTACTCGGGGACAGGGGTTGAAAAACTGTTTTTT. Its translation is CASSYSGTGVEKLFF.

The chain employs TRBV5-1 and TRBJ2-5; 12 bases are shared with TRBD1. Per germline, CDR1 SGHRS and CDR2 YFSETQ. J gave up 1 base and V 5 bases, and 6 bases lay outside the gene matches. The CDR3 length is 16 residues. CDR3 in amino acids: CASRARDRGLQETQYF. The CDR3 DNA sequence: TGCGCCAGCAGGGCTAGGGACAGGGGGCTCCAAGAGACCCAGTACTTC.

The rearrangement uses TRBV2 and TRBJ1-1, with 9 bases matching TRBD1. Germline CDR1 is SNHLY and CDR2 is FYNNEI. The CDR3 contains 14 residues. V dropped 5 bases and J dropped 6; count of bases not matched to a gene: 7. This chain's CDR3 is CASSPPGQGPEAFF. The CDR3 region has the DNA TGTGCCAGCAGTCCTCCGGGACAGGGCCCTGAAGCTTTCTTT. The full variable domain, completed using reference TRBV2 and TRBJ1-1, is EPEVTQTPSHQVTQMGQEVILRCVPISNHLYFYWYRQILGQKVEFLVSFYNNEISEKSEIFDDQFSVERPDGSNFTLKIRSTKLEDSAMYFCASSPPGQGPEAFFGQGTRLTVV.

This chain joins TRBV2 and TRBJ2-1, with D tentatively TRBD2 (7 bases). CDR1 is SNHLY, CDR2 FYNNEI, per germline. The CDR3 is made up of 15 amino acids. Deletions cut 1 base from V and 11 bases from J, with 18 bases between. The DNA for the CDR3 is TGTGCCAGCAGTGAAGAGGGGGGGGCTGCGGGTAAGCAGTTCTTC. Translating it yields CASSEEGGAAGKQFF.

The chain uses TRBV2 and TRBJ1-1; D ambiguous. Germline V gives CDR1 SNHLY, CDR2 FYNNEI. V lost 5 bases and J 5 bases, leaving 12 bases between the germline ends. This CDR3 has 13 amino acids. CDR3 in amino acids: CASSTGELTEAFF. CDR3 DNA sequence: TGTGCCAGCAGTACCGGGGAGTTAACTGAAGCTTTCTTT.